This is a list of T cell receptor beta chains from one sample in a study of early T cells in non-severe SARS-CoV-2 infection. TCRdb called the 5' RACE reads again in MiXCR, with one record for every CDR3 protein. The sample holds roughly 83,000 distinct CDR3 sequences, 9.5% to 15% seen once. The sequencing here drew on whole blood, taken at baseline. The receptors stem from an adult who was a healthcare worker with PCR-confirmed SARS-CoV-2 infection or an uninfected control (not recorded which). CDR3s include the opening cysteine and the closing phenylalanine or tryptophan. The D gene is left open where the match is weak. Not every row has a clone size; where given, it reads once, few, many or a size class.

size	J	V	D	DNA	CDR3
few	TRBJ2-7	TRBV29-1	TRBD1	TGCAGCGTTGCCGACAGGGGTTACGAGCAGTACTTC	CSVADRGYEQYF
-	TRBJ2-1	TRBV10-3	-	TGTGCCAGCCGTCGGGGGGCGGGAATCCACAATGAGCAGTTCTTC	CASRRGAGIHNEQFF
-	TRBJ1-6	TRBV12-3/TRBV12-4	-	TGTGCCAGCCAAGCAAACTCCGGACTTTATAATTCACCCCTCCACTTT	CASQANSGLYNSPLHF
many	TRBJ2-7	TRBV13	-	TGTGCCAGCAGCTTAGATCCGGACTTCGAGCAGTACTTC	CASSLDPDFEQYF
-	TRBJ2-1	TRBV7-9	-	TGTGCCAGCAGCTTAGCCCTTGGTAAAGCGGCTGAGCAGTTCTTC	CASSLALGKAAEQFF
few	TRBJ2-3	TRBV5-4	TRBD2	TGTGCCAGCAGCCCGTCTAGCGGGAGGACGATCACAGATACGCAGTATTTT	CASSPSSGRTITDTQYF
few	TRBJ2-2	TRBV6-4	TRBD1	TGTGCCAGCAGCATCCTGACAGGGGGAACCGGGGAGCTGTTTTTT	CASSILTGGTGELFF
-	TRBJ2-3	TRBV5-1	-	TGCGCCAGCAGCTTGGTGCTAGGGGGGACAGATACGCAGTATTTT	CASSLVLGGTDTQYF
many	TRBJ2-3	TRBV6-5	-	TGTGCCAGCAGTCTCGGACTTCGCACAGATACGCAGTATTTT	CASSLGLRTDTQYF
many	TRBJ2-2	TRBV6-1	TRBD2	TGTGCCAGCAGTAAAATACTAGCGGGAGCTTCCGGGGAGCTGTTTTTT	CASSKILAGASGELFF
few	TRBJ2-3	TRBV6-6	-	TGTGCCAGCAGTTACAACAGCGGTCGGACCCTCACAGATACGCAGTATTTT	CASSYNSGRTLTDTQYF
-	TRBJ2-1	TRBV11-2	TRBD2	TGTGCCAGCAGTCTAGGACTAGCGGTAAATATGTACAATGAGCAGTTCTTC	CASSLGLAVNMYNEQFF
many	TRBJ2-1	TRBV24-1	TRBD1	TGTGCCACCAGTGCTCCCCGGACAGGGGGAGGAAATGAGCAGTTCTTC	CATSAPRTGGGNEQFF
-	TRBJ2-7	TRBV20-1	TRBD1	TGCAGTGCTAGAGATTGGGGACAGGCTTCCTACGAGCAGTACTTC	CSARDWGQASYEQYF
few	TRBJ2-7	TRBV5-1	TRBD1	TGCGCCAGCAGCCCTCAGCCGGGACAGGGGCCCTACGAGCAGTACTTC	CASSPQPGQGPYEQYF
many	TRBJ1-4	TRBV5-4	TRBD1	TGTGCCAGCAGCTTGGAACAGGGGACCCTTGAAAAACTGTTTTTT	CASSLEQGTLEKLFF
-	TRBJ1-5	TRBV28	TRBD1	TGTGCCAGCAGTTTGACAGGGGGCGCCAATCAGCCCCAGCATTTT	CASSLTGGANQPQHF
-	TRBJ1-4	TRBV7-9	TRBD1	TGTGCCAGCAGCTTAGCAGGGGGCCGAGAAAAACTGTTTTTT	CASSLAGGREKLFF
few	TRBJ1-6	TRBV28	-	TGTGCCAGCAAGACCGGACCCTATAATTCACCCCTCCACTTT	CASKTGPYNSPLHF
few	TRBJ2-4	TRBV11-2	-	TGTGCCAGCAGCTTAGGGGCCAGTTTGACCAAAAACATTCAGTACTTC	CASSLGASLTKNIQYF
many	TRBJ2-2	TRBV7-8	-	TGTGCCAGCAGCTTAATCCACGTCAACACCGGGGAGCTGTTTTTT	CASSLIHVNTGELFF
-	TRBJ2-5	TRBV7-2	-	TGTGCCAGCAGCCCGAATTCCAGGGTGTTCGGAGAGACCCAGTACTTC	CASSPNSRVFGETQYF
few	TRBJ2-2	TRBV9	-	TGTGCCAGCAGCGTAGTCCGCAAGGGCACCGGGGAGCTGTTTTTT	CASSVVRKGTGELFF
many	TRBJ2-5	TRBV28	TRBD2	TGTGCCAGCAGTTCTATTGGGGACTATAAGGAAGAGACCCAGTACTTC	CASSSIGDYKEETQYF
few	TRBJ2-7	TRBV20-1	TRBD1	TGCAGTGCTAGAGATCGACAGGGGGCGCGGTACGAGCAGTACTTC	CSARDRQGARYEQYF
-	TRBJ1-3	TRBV12-3/TRBV12-4	TRBD1	TGTGCCAGCAGTGTCGGGACAGCTGGAAACACCATATATTTT	CASSVGTAGNTIYF
-	TRBJ2-1	TRBV11-2	-	TGTGCCAGCAGCTTAACTTCGAGAGACCCCCGTGAGAATGAGCAGTTCTTC	CASSLTSRDPRENEQFF
few	TRBJ2-5	TRBV3-1	TRBD2	TGTGCCAGCAGCCAACACCGGGGACTAGCGGAACAAGAGACCCAGTACTTC	CASSQHRGLAEQETQYF
few	TRBJ2-2	TRBV4-1	-	TGCGCCAGCAGCCACCTGTGGGGCGCCGGGGAGCTGTTTTTT	CASSHLWGAGELFF
-	TRBJ1-1	TRBV3-1	-	TGTGCCAGCAGCCAAGGGACCTCCATTAGGGGCACTGAAGCTTTCTTT	CASSQGTSIRGTEAFF
-	TRBJ1-4	TRBV28	TRBD1	TGTGCCAGCAGTTTAGGGACAGGAGTCGGAAAACTGTTTTTT	CASSLGTGVGKLFF
many	TRBJ2-7	TRBV20-1	-	TGCAGTGCTCGGGATGCCAGCTCCTACGAGCAGTACTTC	CSARDASSYEQYF
few	TRBJ2-5	TRBV7-2	-	TGTGCCAGCAGCTTAGAGCCAGAAGAGACCCAGTACTTC	CASSLEPEETQYF
-	TRBJ2-2	TRBV5-1	TRBD2	TGCGCCAGCAGCCCGGGACTAGCTCGTGCCGGGGAGCTGTTTTTT	CASSPGLARAGELFF
many	TRBJ1-1	TRBV3-1	-	TGTGCCAGCAGCACCACGACAGTGAACACTGAAGCTTTCTTT	CASSTTTVNTEAFF
-	TRBJ2-7	TRBV4-1	-	TGCGCCAGCAGCCTCAAGGTGATAGCCAGGGGAGCCTACGAGCAGTACTTC	CASSLKVIARGAYEQYF
-	TRBJ1-1	TRBV27	TRBD1	TGTGCCAGCTACCCGGACAGGGGTGTGATGAACACTGAAGCTTTCTTT	CASYPDRGVMNTEAFF
many	TRBJ1-1	TRBV29-1	-	TGCAGCGTTGAAGATTCTGACCCGGGGGCTTTCTTT	CSVEDSDPGAFF
few	TRBJ2-7	TRBV7-9	-	TGTGCCAGCAGCTTAGGGACAGATACCTACGAGCAGTACTTC	CASSLGTDTYEQYF
-	TRBJ2-7	TRBV18	TRBD2	TGTGCCAGCTCCCCAGGACTAGACTTGTCCTACGAGCAGTACTTC	CASSPGLDLSYEQYF
-	TRBJ2-1	TRBV18	-	TGTGCCAGCTCACCCTTGACAGTATCCTACAATGAGCAGTTCTTC	CASSPLTVSYNEQFF
few	TRBJ1-5	TRBV27	-	TGTGCCAGCAGTCCAGGACGCCTCGGGGGTCAGCCCCAGCATTTT	CASSPGRLGGQPQHF
many	TRBJ2-7	TRBV20-1	-	TGCAGTGCTAGAGATGACGGAGTTGGTAGGTACGAGCAGTACTTC	CSARDDGVGRYEQYF
-	TRBJ2-3	TRBV20-1	-	TGCAGTGCAGGGCCCGTAGATACGCAGTATTTT	CSAGPVDTQYF
many	TRBJ2-3	TRBV6-4	TRBD1	TGTGCCAGCAGCCCACAGGGGGCGGGGGGCACAGATACGCAGTATTTT	CASSPQGAGGTDTQYF
once	TRBJ2-1	TRBV28	TRBD2	TGTGCCAGCAGTTTATATACTAGCGGGAGGGTAGGTGATGAGCAGTTCTTC	CASSLYTSGRVGDEQFF
-	TRBJ1-2	TRBV5-6	-	TGTGCCAGCAGCTTTCAGGGATCTAACTATGGCTACACCTTC	CASSFQGSNYGYTF
few	TRBJ1-1	TRBV19	-	TGTGCCAGTACCCGCCAGGGGAGTTGGGAGACTGAAGCTTTCTTT	CASTRQGSWETEAFF
few	TRBJ1-2	TRBV19	-	TGTGCCAGTAGTATCATCGGGCGCGGTGGCTACACCTTC	CASSIIGRGGYTF
-	TRBJ1-4	TRBV7-8	TRBD1	TGTGCCAGCAGCTTAGAGGGGGCAAGAATGGAAAAACTGTTTTTT	CASSLEGARMEKLFF
few	TRBJ2-1	TRBV4-1	-	TGCGCCAGCAGCCAAGAAGGGGTATTAAACAGGGACAATGAGCAGTTCTTC	CASSQEGVLNRDNEQFF
few	TRBJ2-4	TRBV20-1	-	TGCAGTCCCGAAGGGAAAAACATTCAGTACTTC	CSPEGKNIQYF
many	TRBJ1-1	TRBV7-9	-	TGTGCCAGCAGCTTAGAAGGCGGTGAAGCTTTCTTT	CASSLEGGEAFF
few	TRBJ1-3	TRBV7-9	-	TGTGCCAGCAGCTTAGCGGGGGATCTCTCTGGAAACACCATATATTTT	CASSLAGDLSGNTIYF
few	TRBJ1-1	TRBV12-3/TRBV12-4	-	TGTGCCAGCACCCCCCCCACCCGGGCGAACACTGAAGCTTTCTTT	CASTPPTRANTEAFF
-	TRBJ2-6	TRBV7-9	-	TGTGCCAGCAGCCCTAACGGGGCTGGGGCCAACGTCCTGACTTTC	CASSPNGAGANVLTF
-	TRBJ2-2	TRBV6-1	-	TGTGCCAGCAGTGAGGGGCCTTGGGAGCTGTTTTTT	CASSEGPWELFF